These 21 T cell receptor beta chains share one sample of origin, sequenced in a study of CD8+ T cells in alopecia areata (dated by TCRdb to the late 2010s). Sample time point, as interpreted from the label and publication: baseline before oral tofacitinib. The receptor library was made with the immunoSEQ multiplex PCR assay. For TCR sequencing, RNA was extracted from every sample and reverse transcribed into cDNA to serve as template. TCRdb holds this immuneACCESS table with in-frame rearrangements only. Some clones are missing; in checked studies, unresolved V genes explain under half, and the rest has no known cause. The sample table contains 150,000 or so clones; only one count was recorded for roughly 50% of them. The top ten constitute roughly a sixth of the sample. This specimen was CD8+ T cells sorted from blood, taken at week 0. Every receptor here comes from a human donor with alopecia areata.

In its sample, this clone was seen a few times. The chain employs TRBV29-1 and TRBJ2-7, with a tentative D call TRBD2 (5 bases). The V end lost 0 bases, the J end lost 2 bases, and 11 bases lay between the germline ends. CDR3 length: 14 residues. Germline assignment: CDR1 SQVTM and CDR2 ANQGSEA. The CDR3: CSVEDPGFPYEQYF. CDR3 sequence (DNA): TGCAGCGTTGAAGACCCGGGGTTCCCCTACGAGCAGTACTTC.

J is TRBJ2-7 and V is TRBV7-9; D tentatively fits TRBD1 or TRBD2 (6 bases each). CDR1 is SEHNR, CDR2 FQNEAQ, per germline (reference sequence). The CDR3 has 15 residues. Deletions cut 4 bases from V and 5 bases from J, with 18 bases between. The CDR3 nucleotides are TGTGCCAGCAGCTCTTCTGCTCGGGGGCAAGACGAGCAGTACTTC. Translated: CASSSSARGQDEQYF.

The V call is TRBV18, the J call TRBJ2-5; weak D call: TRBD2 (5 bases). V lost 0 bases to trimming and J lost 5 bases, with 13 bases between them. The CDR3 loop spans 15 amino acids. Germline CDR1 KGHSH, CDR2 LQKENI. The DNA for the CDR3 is TGTGCCAGCTCACCACCGGAGGCATATAGGGAGACCCAGTACTTC. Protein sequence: CASSPPEAYRETQYF.

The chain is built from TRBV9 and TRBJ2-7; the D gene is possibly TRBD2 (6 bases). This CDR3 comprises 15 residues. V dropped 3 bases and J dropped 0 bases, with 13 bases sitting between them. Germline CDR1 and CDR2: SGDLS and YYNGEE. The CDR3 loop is CASSAGGDHSYEQYF. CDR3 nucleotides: TGTGCCAGCAGCGCTGGCGGGGACCACTCCTACGAGCAGTACTTC.

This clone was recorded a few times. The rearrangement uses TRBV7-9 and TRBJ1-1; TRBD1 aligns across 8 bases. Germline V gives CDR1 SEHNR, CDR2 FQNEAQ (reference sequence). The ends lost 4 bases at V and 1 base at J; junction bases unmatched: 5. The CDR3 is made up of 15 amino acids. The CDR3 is CASSSHRGKNTEAFF. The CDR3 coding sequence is TGTGCCAGCAGCTCCCACAGGGGGAAGAACACTGAAGCTTTCTTT.

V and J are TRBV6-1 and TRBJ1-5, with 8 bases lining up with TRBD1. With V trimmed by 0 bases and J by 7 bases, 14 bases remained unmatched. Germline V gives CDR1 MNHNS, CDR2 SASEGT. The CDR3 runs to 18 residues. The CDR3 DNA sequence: TGTGCCAGCAGTGAAGCGCTTGGGGACAGGTTCAAAGAACAGCCCCAGCATTTT. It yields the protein CASSEALGDRFKEQPQHF.

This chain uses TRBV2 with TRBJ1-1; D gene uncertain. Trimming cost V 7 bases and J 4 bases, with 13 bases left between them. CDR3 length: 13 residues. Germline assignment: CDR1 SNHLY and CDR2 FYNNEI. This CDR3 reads CASNWNEGTEAFF. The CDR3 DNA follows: TGTGCCAGCAACTGGAATGAGGGCACTGAAGCTTTCTTT.

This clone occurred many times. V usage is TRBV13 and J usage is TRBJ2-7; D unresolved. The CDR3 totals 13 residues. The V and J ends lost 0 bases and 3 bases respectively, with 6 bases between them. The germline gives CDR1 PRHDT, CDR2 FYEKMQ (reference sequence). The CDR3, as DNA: TGTGCCAGCAGCTTAGGAGGGAACTACGAGCAGTACTTC. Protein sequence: CASSLGGNYEQYF.

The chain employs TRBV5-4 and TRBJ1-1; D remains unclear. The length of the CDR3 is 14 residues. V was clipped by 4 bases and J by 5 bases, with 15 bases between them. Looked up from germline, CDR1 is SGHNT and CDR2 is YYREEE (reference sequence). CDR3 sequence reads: CASSRAAGGTEAFF. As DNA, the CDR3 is TGTGCCAGCAGCCGCGCGGCGGGTGGGACTGAAGCTTTCTTT. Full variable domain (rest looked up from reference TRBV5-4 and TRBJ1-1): ETGVTQSPTHLIKTRGQQVTLRCSSQSGHNTVSWYQQALGQGPQFIFQYYREEENGRGNFPPRFSGLQFPNYSSELNVNALELDDSALYLCASSRAAGGTEAFFGQGTRLTVV.

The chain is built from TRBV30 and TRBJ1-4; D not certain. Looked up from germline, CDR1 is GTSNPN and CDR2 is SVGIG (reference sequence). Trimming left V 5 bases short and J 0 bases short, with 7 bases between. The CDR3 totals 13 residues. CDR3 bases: TGTGCCTGGGATGCCCCAACTAATGAAAAACTGTTTTTT. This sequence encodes CAWDAPTNEKLFF.

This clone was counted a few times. This chain's CDR3 is CSVLGAGNTEAFF. The CDR3 nucleotides are TGCAGCGTCTTGGGGGCAGGTAACACTGAAGCTTTCTTT. V is TRBV29-1 and J is TRBJ1-1, with D possibly TRBD1 on 6 matching bases. The CDR3 has 13 residues. V shed 6 bases and J shed 2 bases, with 13 bases lying between them. Germline CDR1 and CDR2: SQVTM and ANQGSEA.

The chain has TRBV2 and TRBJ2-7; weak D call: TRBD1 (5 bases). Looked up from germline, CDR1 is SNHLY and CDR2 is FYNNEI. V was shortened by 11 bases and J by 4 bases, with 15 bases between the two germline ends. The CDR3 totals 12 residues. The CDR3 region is CALQGRRYEQYF. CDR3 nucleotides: TGTGCCCTCCAGGGTAGACGGTACGAGCAGTACTTC.

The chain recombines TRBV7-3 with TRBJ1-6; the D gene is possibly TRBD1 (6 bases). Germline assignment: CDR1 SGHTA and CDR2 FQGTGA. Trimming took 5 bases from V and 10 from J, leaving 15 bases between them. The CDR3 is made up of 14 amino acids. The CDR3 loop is CASSPRGGESPLHF. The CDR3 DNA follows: TGTGCCAGCAGCCCAAGAGGGGGTGAATCACCCCTCCACTTT.

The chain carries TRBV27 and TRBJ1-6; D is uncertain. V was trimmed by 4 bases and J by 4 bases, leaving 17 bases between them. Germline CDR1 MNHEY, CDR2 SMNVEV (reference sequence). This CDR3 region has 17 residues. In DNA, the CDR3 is TGTGCCAGCAGTTCGAAGAGGGTCGACGCGTATAATTCACCCCTCCACTTT. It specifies CASSSKRVDAYNSPLHF.

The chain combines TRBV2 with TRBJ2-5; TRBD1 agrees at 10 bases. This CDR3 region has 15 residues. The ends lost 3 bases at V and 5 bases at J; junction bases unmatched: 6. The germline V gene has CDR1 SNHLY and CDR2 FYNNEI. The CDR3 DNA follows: TGTGCCAGCAGTGAGGGACAGGGGAATGGGGAGACCCAGTACTTC. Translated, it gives CASSEGQGNGETQYF.

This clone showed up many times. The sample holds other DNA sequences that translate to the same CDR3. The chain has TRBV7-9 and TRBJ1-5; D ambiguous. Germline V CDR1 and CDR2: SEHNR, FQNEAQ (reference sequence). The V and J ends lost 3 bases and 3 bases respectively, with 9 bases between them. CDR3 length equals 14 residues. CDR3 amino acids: CASSLDGFNQPQHF. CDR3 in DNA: TGTGCCAGCAGCTTGGACGGTTTCAATCAGCCCCAGCATTTT.

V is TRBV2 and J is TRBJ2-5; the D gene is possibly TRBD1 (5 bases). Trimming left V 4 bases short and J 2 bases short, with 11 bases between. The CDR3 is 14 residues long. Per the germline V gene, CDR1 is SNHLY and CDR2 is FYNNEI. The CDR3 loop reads CASSVGGAQETQYF. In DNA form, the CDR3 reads TGTGCCAGCAGTGTTGGTGGGGCGCAAGAGACCCAGTACTTC.

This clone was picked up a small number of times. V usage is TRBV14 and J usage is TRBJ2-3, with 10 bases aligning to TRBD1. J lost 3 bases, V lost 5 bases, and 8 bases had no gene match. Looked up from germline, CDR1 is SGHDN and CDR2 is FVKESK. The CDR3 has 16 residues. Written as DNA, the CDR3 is TGTGCCAGCAGCGACCGGGACAGGGGTTGGACAGATACGCAGTATTTT. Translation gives CASSDRDRGWTDTQYF.

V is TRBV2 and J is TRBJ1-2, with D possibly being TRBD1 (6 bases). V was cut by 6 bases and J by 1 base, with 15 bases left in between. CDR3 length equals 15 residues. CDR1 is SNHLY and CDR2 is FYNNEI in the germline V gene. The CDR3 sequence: CASRLRDTVNYGYTF. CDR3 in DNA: TGTGCCAGCAGGCTACGGGACACAGTTAACTATGGCTACACCTTC.

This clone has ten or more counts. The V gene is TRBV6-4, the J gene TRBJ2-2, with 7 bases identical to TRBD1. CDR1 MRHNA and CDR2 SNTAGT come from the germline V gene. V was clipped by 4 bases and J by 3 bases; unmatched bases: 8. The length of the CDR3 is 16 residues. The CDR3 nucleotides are TGTGCCAGCAGTGTCGGGCCAGGGGGTGACACCGGGGAGCTGTTTTTT. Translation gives CASSVGPGGDTGELFF.

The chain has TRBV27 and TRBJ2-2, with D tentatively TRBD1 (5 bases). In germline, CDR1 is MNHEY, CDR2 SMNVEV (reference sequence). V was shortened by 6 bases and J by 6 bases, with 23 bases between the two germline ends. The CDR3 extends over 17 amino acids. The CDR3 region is CASSLGYRQGGAGELFF. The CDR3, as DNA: TGTGCCAGCAGCTTGGGATACCGCCAGGGTGGGGCCGGGGAGCTGTTTTTT.